Presented here are 13 T cell receptor delta chains from one specimen sequenced in a study of Vδ1+ human thymocytes. Antigens for these TCRs are unknown. Broader study findings: Highly polyclonal TRG and TRD repertoires with Gaussian CDR3 length distributions appeared in thymus.

Sequences come from RNA converted to cDNA by reverse transcription. Multiplex PCR used pooled V-gene forward primers and a constant-region reverse primer to amplify CDR3s. TCRdb re-processed the multiplex PCR reads via CATT. The sample records 20,000 to 25,000 delta-chain clones, 8% to 10% being singletons. The sequencing sample was made of Vdelta1+ gamma-delta thymocytes from the thymus. This sample's subset: FACS-sorted CD3+ TCRalphabeta- TCRVdelta1+ TCRVdelta2- thymocytes. These receptors were taken from a child under two years old who had congenital heart surgery.

This clone occurred a few times. J is TRDJ1 and V is TRDV1; D remains unclear. Germline V gives CDR1 TSWWSYY, CDR2 QGS. Trimming removed 1 base from V and 0 bases from J, with 18 bases in between. The CDR3 consists of 18 residues. The CDR3 region has the DNA TGTGCTCTTGGGGAACGGAGACCACGGTACTGCTACACCGATAAACTCATCTTT. Translation: CALGERRPRYCYTDKLIF.

This clone occurred a few times. V gene TRDV1 combines with J gene TRDJ1; 9 nucleotides align to TRDD3. V trimming: 1 base; J trimming: 0 bases; junction bases outside the gene matches: 6. This CDR3 has 17 residues. CDR1 is TSWWSYY, CDR2 QGS, per germline. The CDR3 is CALGERSAGGYTDKLIF. The CDR3 DNA sequence: TGTGCTCTTGGGGAACGTTCCGCTGGGGGATACACCGATAAACTCATCTTT.

This chain uses TRDV1 with TRDJ1, with 11 bases fitting TRDD3. Germline loops: CDR1 TSWWSYY, CDR2 QGS. CDR3 length: 16 amino acids. The trim removed 8 bases at V and 0 bases at J, leaving 8 bases unmatched. In nucleotides, the CDR3 is TGTGCTCTTAGGTGGGGGATACGGGAGTACACCGATAAACTCATCTTT. Its translation: CALRWGIREYTDKLIF.

This clone was found a few times. The V and J genes are TRDV1 and TRDJ1; 9 nucleotides agree with TRDD3. The V gene end was trimmed by 2 bases and the J gene end by 3 bases; junction bases not matched to a gene: 19. The length of the CDR3 is 20 residues. Germline V gene data show CDR1 as TSWWSYY and CDR2 as QGS. Written as DNA, the CDR3 is TGTGCTCTTGGGGAAAATCCTAGTGAAGGGTGGGGGATAAACGCCGATAAACTCATCTTT. Translation gives CALGENPSEGWGINADKLIF.

This chain links TRDV1 with TRDJ1; TRDD3 agrees at 10 bases. The germline CDR1 and CDR2 sequences are TSWWSYY and QGS. CDR3 length: 21 amino acids. Trimming cost V 4 bases and J 0 bases; bases outside gene matches: 20. CDR3 in DNA: TGTGCTCTTGGGGGGCCTTTCCCCGATGGGGGATACATTCCCCACACCGATAAACTCATCTTT. It translates to CALGGPFPDGGYIPHTDKLIF.

In its sample, this clone was seen a few times. The J gene is TRDJ2, the V gene TRDV1, with 9 bases matching TRDD3. Germline loops: CDR1 TSWWSYY, CDR2 QGS. The CDR3 contains 18 residues. Trimming cost V 3 bases and J 8 bases; bases outside gene matches: 16. The CDR3 sequence is CALGEFRGYGGRTAQLFF. CDR3 DNA sequence: TGTGCTCTTGGGGAGTTTAGGGGATACGGGGGAAGGACGGCACAACTCTTCTTT.

The chain is built from TRDV1 and TRDJ2; 8 bases agree with TRDD3. V was clipped by 0 bases and J by 2 bases; unmatched bases: 14. The CDR3 is made up of 20 amino acids. Germline V lookup: CDR1 TSWWSYY, CDR2 QGS. In nucleotides, the CDR3 is TGTGCTCTTGGGGAACTTCCACGTCCCTTGGGGGATTCGTTGACAGCACAACTCTTCTTT. It encodes CALGELPRPLGDSLTAQLFF.

By its share, this clone is medium-sized. The V call is TRDV1, the J call TRDJ1; 8 bases line up with TRDD3. Germline V CDR1 and CDR2: TSWWSYY, QGS. The trim removed 6 bases at V and 1 base at J, leaving 7 bases unmatched. The CDR3 totals 15 residues. The CDR3 protein is CALGPYWGPTDKLIF. The CDR3 DNA reads TGTGCTCTTGGCCCATACTGGGGGCCCACCGATAAACTCATCTTT.

V gene TRDV1 combines with J gene TRDJ1; D unclear. V lost 5 bases and J 3 bases, leaving 19 bases between the germline ends. This CDR3 spans 16 amino acids. The germline V gene has CDR1 TSWWSYY and CDR2 QGS. The CDR3 nucleotides read TGTGCTCTTGGGAGGGTATTTTCTTACCGGCCCGATAAACTCATCTTT. Translated: CALGRVFSYRPDKLIF.

This clone has just a few counts. The chain joins TRDV1 to TRDJ1, with 12 bases matching TRDD3. CDR1 TSWWSYY and CDR2 QGS come from the germline V gene. This CDR3 is 24 amino acids long. With 3 bases clipped from V and 0 bases from J, the junction kept 26 bases outside the gene matches. The CDR3 loop reads CALGDTKLVKLGDTIYKYTDKLIF. CDR3 coding DNA: TGTGCTCTTGGGGATACTAAGTTGGTAAAACTGGGGGATACCATCTACAAGTACACCGATAAACTCATCTTT.

The rearrangement links TRDV2 to TRDJ1, with TRDD3 matching over 8 bases. TCRdb carries no J gene annotation; the J gene was assigned here by matching the DNA with germline. Losses at the gene ends were 1 base for V and 4 bases for J; bases not matched to a gene: 7. CDR3 size: 15 residues. The germline V gene encodes CDR1 GEAIGNYY and CDR2 EKD. The CDR3 nucleotides are TGTGCCTGTGACACGTACTGGGGGGTCGGCGATAAACTCATCTTT. It translates to CACDTYWGVGDKLIF.

V usage is TRDV1 and J usage is TRDJ1; D remains unclear. The length of the CDR3 is 14 residues. The germline CDR1 and CDR2 sequences are TSWWSYY and QGS. V was pared by 0 bases and J by 3 bases, with 8 bases between. In DNA, the CDR3 is TGTGCTCTTGGGGAACTTCATGGTCCCGATAAACTCATCTTT. It codes for CALGELHGPDKLIF.

This clone has just a few counts. This sequence joins TRDV1 and TRDJ1, with 9 bases lining up with TRDD3. The V gene's germline CDR1 is TSWWSYY and CDR2 QGS. The CDR3 loop spans 18 amino acids. The V and J ends lost 3 bases and 0 bases, in that order; junction bases with no gene match: 11. The CDR3 sequence: CALGEILGIRIDTDKLIF. CDR3 DNA: TGTGCTCTTGGGGAGATCTTGGGGATACGCATCGACACCGATAAACTCATCTTT.